The clone carrying this TCR beta chain was counted once. Antigen specificity is unknown. The data stem from a study of graft-versus-host responses after intestinal transplantation. The study's findings and limits: Graft-donor T cell macrochimerism in patients accompanied high graft-versus-host to host-versus-graft clonal ratios in allografts.

Sequencing was performed with immunoSEQ multiplex PCR; in TCRdb, only in-frame clones are kept and a portion is missing. The data show about 86,000 clones, about 91% seen once. The sample in question was unstimulated CD8+ T cells sorted from spleen or lymph node cells, obtained before intestinal transplant. The sequence derives from a human donor who received an intestinal transplant.

CDR3 sequence: CATSRDEAGVGELFF. DNA for the CDR3: TGTGCCACCAGCAGAGATGAGGCAGGGGTGGGGGAGCTGTTTTTT. The chain carries TRBV15 and TRBJ2-2; a possible D gene is TRBD1 (6 bases). V was shortened by 0 bases and J by 8 bases, with 13 bases between the two germline ends. CDR3 size: 15 residues. From germline, CDR1 is LNHNV and CDR2 YYDKDF (reference sequence). Based on the CDR3 plus reference TRBV15 and TRBJ2-2, the full variable domain is DAMVIQNPRYQVTQFGKPVTLSCSQTLNHNVMYWYQQKSSQAPKLLFHYYDKDFNNEADTPDNFQSRRPNTSFCFLDIRSPGLGDTAMYLCATSRDEAGVGELFFGEGSRLTVL.